Each of the 25 T cell receptor beta chains below was sequenced from the same sample in a study of T-cell reconstitution after alpha-beta-depleted transplantation in children. It was with unique molecular identifiers that the TCRbeta library was prepared. MiXCR was run by TCRdb on the PCR reads, yielding one entry per CDR3 protein. Seen here are about 400,000 distinct CDR3 sequences, about 20% observed once, and the top ten hold about 3.8%. This material consisted of PBMCs from the stem cell graft donor, taken from the stem cell graft. These receptors were taken from a human donor who donated a stem cell graft to a child with acute myeloid leukemia.

This clonotype showed up just once. The chain joins TRBV2 to TRBJ1-5; tentative D call: TRBD1 (5 bases). V was pared by 8 bases and J by 3 bases, with 14 bases between. This CDR3 has 14 residues. The germline V gene encodes CDR1 SNHLY and CDR2 FYNNEI. CDR3 protein: CASRTQEFNQPQHF. The CDR3 DNA reads as TGTGCCAGCCGGACACAGGAATTCAATCAGCCCCAGCATTTT.

This chain links TRBV5-1 with TRBJ2-3; 9 positions match TRBD1. The CDR3 consists of 12 residues. The germline gives CDR1 SGHRS, CDR2 YFSETQ. Trimming cost V 4 bases and J 14 bases; bases outside gene matches: 8. CDR3 nucleotide sequence: TGCGCCAGCAGCCCCGGGACAGGGTTCAGGTATTTT. It translates to CASSPGTGFRYF.

This clonotype came up many times. The J gene is TRBJ2-7, the V gene TRBV15; D assignment may be TRBD1 or TRBD2 (5 bases each). CDR3 length: 16 residues. From germline, CDR1 is LNHNV and CDR2 YYDKDF (reference sequence). V lost 4 bases and J 6 bases, leaving 22 bases between the germline ends. In nucleotides, the CDR3 is TGTGCCACCAGCACCCCAAGCCGCCAGGGAGTGGCCGAGCAGTACTTC. Protein product: CATSTPSRQGVAEQYF.

This clonotype was counted between two and nine times. The V call is TRBV12-3 or TRBV12-4, the J call TRBJ2-3; 8 bases line up with TRBD2. The CDR3 spans 14 residues. With V trimmed by 6 bases and J by 5 bases, 7 bases remained unmatched. The DNA of the CDR3 is TGTGCCAGCAGCCCGGGAGGGGCAGTAGATACGCAGTATTTT. Protein sequence: CASSPGGAVDTQYF.

This chain connects TRBV20-1 to TRBJ2-3; 8 bases agree with TRBD2. Germline-derived CDR1 and CDR2 are DFQATT and SNEGSKA (reference sequence). V shed 1 base, J shed 6 bases, and the junction held 12 bases outside the gene matches. This CDR3 region has 16 residues. CDR3 amino acids: CSARALLAGESDTQYF. The CDR3 nucleotides read TGCAGTGCTAGAGCTCTGCTAGCGGGCGAGTCGGATACGCAGTATTTT.

The genes are TRBV18 and TRBJ2-7, with TRBD2 matching 10 bases. This CDR3 contains 14 residues. The junction had 7 bases not matched to a gene; V was cut back by 6 bases and J by 5 bases. The germline V gene has CDR1 KGHSH and CDR2 LQKENI. The CDR3 sequence: CASSPGTSVNEQYF. The CDR3 bases are TGTGCCAGCTCGCCCGGGACTAGCGTAAACGAGCAGTACTTC.

The chain combines TRBV12-3 or TRBV12-4 with TRBJ2-1; 11 bases are a match to TRBD2. The CDR3 totals 18 residues. With 3 bases clipped from V and 6 bases from J, the junction kept 13 bases outside the gene matches. CDR3 region: CASSLALLAGGLGNEQFF. The CDR3 region has the DNA TGTGCCAGCAGTTTGGCCCTATTAGCGGGAGGGTTAGGCAATGAGCAGTTCTTC.

The CDR3 spells CSVTGASTDTQYF. The CDR3 nucleotides are TGCAGCGTCACAGGGGCTAGCACAGATACGCAGTATTTT. This sequence joins TRBV29-1 and TRBJ2-3; TRBD1 agrees at 7 bases. V was pared by 6 bases and J by 0 bases, with 3 bases of the junction left unmatched. The CDR3 has 13 amino acids. From germline, CDR1 is SQVTM and CDR2 ANQGSEA.

This sequence joins TRBV4-1 and TRBJ1-5, with TRBD1 matching 8 bases. V trimming: 0 bases; J trimming: 5 bases; junction bases outside the gene matches: 6. The V gene's germline CDR1 is MGHRA and CDR2 YSYEKL. The CDR3 covers 16 residues. CDR3 protein: CASSQEAGQAYQPQHF. The DNA for the CDR3 is TGCGCCAGCAGCCAAGAGGCGGGACAGGCCTATCAGCCCCAGCATTTT.

Worth noting for this clonotype: Germline is not matched at one junction end, which may reflect a read error. The J gene is TRBJ2-3, the V gene TRBV10-3, with TRBD2 matching 8 bases. Germline V gene data show CDR1 as ENHRY and CDR2 as SYGVKD. This CDR3 is built from 14 residues. This CDR3 is CALRPGGLTDTQYF. CDR3 nucleotides: TGTGCCCTCAGGCCGGGGGGGCTCACAGATACGCAGTATTTT.

This clonotype was observed a few times. The J gene is TRBJ2-5, the V gene TRBV5-1, with D unresolved. Germline CDR1 SGHRS, CDR2 YFSETQ. The V gene lost 0 bases and the J gene lost 5 bases, with 14 bases spanning the gap. The CDR3 totals 15 residues. CDR3 sequence: CASSLGRPQGETQYF. CDR3 DNA sequence: TGCGCCAGCAGCTTGGGGCGGCCACAAGGGGAGACCCAGTACTTC.

The chain uses TRBV7-9 and TRBJ2-3; D possibly uses TRBD1 or TRBD2 (5 bases each). V was clipped by 5 bases and J by 7 bases, with 16 bases between them. Germline CDR1 is SEHNR and CDR2 is FQNEAQ (reference sequence). The CDR3 runs to 14 residues. The CDR3 sequence is CASSLTGAPNTQYF. The CDR3 DNA reads TGTGCCAGCAGCCTAACCGGGGCACCAAATACGCAGTATTTT.

The CDR3 sequence is CASGRVSYEQYF. CDR3 DNA: TGTGCCAGCGGCAGGGTTTCCTACGAGCAGTACTTC. V and J are TRBV12-3 or TRBV12-4 and TRBJ2-7; D possibly corresponds to TRBD1 (5 bases). V lost 8 bases, J lost 1 base, and 9 bases lay in between. CDR3 size: 12 residues.

In its sample, this clonotype was seen many times. The chain carries TRBV20-1 and TRBJ2-1; D remains unclear. Trimming took off 1 base at V and 10 bases at J, with 11 bases between the two ends. CDR3 size: 12 residues. The germline V gene encodes CDR1 DFQATT and CDR2 SNEGSKA (reference sequence). The CDR3 is CSARGAPREQFF. CDR3 DNA sequence: TGCAGTGCTAGAGGGGCTCCTCGAGAGCAGTTCTTC.

The rearrangement joins TRBV20-1 to TRBJ2-5, with 9 bases aligning to TRBD2. Looked up from germline, CDR1 is DFQATT and CDR2 is SNEGSKA (reference sequence). The CDR3 runs 16 residues. Trimming cost V 7 bases and J 5 bases; bases outside gene matches: 17. Here the CDR3 reads CSVNPRVGTSRETQYF. CDR3 bases: TGCAGTGTCAATCCACGGGTGGGGACTAGCCGGGAGACCCAGTACTTC.

This clonotype was detected many times. The rearrangement uses TRBV4-2 and TRBJ2-7, with a possible D match to TRBD1 (5 bases). The V and J ends lost 0 bases and 0 bases respectively, with 9 bases between them. This CDR3 spans 15 amino acids. The germline V gene has CDR1 LGHNA and CDR2 YNFKEQ. The CDR3 reads CASSQDETGSYEQYF. The CDR3 coding sequence is TGTGCCAGCAGCCAAGACGAAACAGGCTCCTACGAGCAGTACTTC.

The chain employs TRBV12-3 or TRBV12-4 and TRBJ2-3, with a weak D call TRBD1 (6 bases). V lost 5 bases to trimming and J lost 2 bases, with 14 bases between them. The CDR3 runs to 15 residues. The CDR3 is CASSPPGQNTDTQYF. The CDR3 region has the DNA TGTGCCAGCAGTCCTCCAGGACAGAACACAGATACGCAGTATTTT.

This clonotype was recorded many times. The gene calls are TRBV12-3 or TRBV12-4 and TRBJ2-7; tentatively, D is TRBD2 (5 bases). V lost 1 base to trimming and J lost 6 bases, with 7 bases between them. The CDR3 loop spans 12 amino acids. The CDR3 region is CASSLGLAEQYF. Written as DNA, the CDR3 is TGTGCCAGCAGTTTAGGGCTAGCCGAGCAGTACTTC.

In its sample, this clonotype was seen a few times. The rearrangement joins TRBV12-3 or TRBV12-4 to TRBJ2-1; 9 nucleotides line up with TRBD1. The CDR3 is 14 residues long. V trimming: 5 bases; J trimming: 7 bases; junction bases outside the gene matches: 6. This CDR3 reads CASSTGQGRNEQFF. For the CDR3, the DNA is TGTGCCAGCAGTACCGGACAGGGGCGGAATGAGCAGTTCTTC.

The rearrangement joins TRBV10-3 to TRBJ2-1; no clear D gene. Germline CDR1 is ENHRY and CDR2 is SYGVKD. V shed 4 bases and J shed 4 bases, with 8 bases lying between them. CDR3 length equals 13 residues. The CDR3 reads CAISAGPYNEQFF. The CDR3 nucleotides read TGTGCCATCAGTGCTGGTCCATACAATGAGCAGTTCTTC.

The chain is built from TRBV6-1 and TRBJ2-3; D may be TRBD2 (6 bases). In germline, CDR1 is MNHNS, CDR2 SASEGT. This CDR3 region has 16 residues. The germline V and J ends were trimmed by 0 bases and 1 base, with 11 bases remaining between them. This CDR3 is CASSEASGLGTDTQYF. The CDR3 nucleotides are TGTGCCAGCAGTGAAGCCAGCGGGCTGGGCACAGATACGCAGTATTTT.

This clonotype was detected only a few times. The V call is TRBV4-1, the J call TRBJ2-7, with 9 positions matching TRBD2. V was pared by 3 bases and J by 2 bases, with 14 bases of the junction left unmatched. The CDR3 consists of 18 residues. Germline V CDR1 and CDR2: MGHRA, YSYEKL. CDR3 in amino acids: CASSHVRLAGTITYEQYF. The CDR3 DNA reads as TGCGCCAGCAGCCACGTTAGGCTAGCGGGGACGATTACCTACGAGCAGTACTTC.

This clonotype was seen more than once but under ten times. This rearrangement joins TRBV6-5 to TRBJ1-6, with TRBD1 as a possible D gene (5 bases). From germline, CDR1 is MNHEY and CDR2 SVGAGI. Trimming took 6 bases from V and 11 from J, leaving 32 bases between them. The length of the CDR3 is 19 residues. Written as DNA, the CDR3 is TGTGCCAGCAGCTATAATATCCGGGACCGCGGTACCTTTTCGCCACCCCTCCACTTT. Translating it yields CASSYNIRDRGTFSPPLHF.

The chain carries TRBV7-3 and TRBJ2-1, with 10 bases lining up with TRBD2. This CDR3 region has 14 residues. J gave up 6 bases and V 2 bases, and 1 base lay outside the gene matches. CDR1 is SGHTA, CDR2 FQGTGA, per germline. The CDR3 region is CASSLSSGGNEQFF. DNA of the CDR3: TGTGCCAGCAGCTTATCTAGCGGGGGCAATGAGCAGTTCTTC.

This clonotype occurred many times. The J gene is TRBJ2-3, the V gene TRBV12-3 or TRBV12-4; D tentatively fits TRBD1 or TRBD2 (6 bases each). The CDR3 loop spans 17 amino acids. The V end was cut by 4 bases, the J end by 5 bases, with 22 bases between. The CDR3 protein is CASSSPGVRERGDTQYF. The CDR3 bases are TGTGCCAGCAGTTCCCCAGGGGTCCGGGAGCGTGGAGATACGCAGTATTTT.